This note documents a single TCR beta chain sequence. These data belong to a study of blood T cell repertoires in COVID-19. Study at large: Spain, Italy and the United States supplied samples that represented acute and convalescent COVID-19.

The V gene end was trimmed by 0 bases and the J gene end by 2 bases; junction bases not matched to a gene: 5. This CDR3 has 16 residues. Germline V gene lookup returns CDR1 SGHTA and CDR2 FQGNSA. This table comes from immunoSEQ multiplex PCR, and its TCRdb copy is limited to in-frame clones, with some not included. The repertoire holds approximately 200,000 clones, roughly 82% seen once, with 10% to 15% in the top ten. Two negative PCRs, clearance, or symptom resolution had been documented for recovered Cohort 3 donors. The specimen sequenced was PBMCs or T cells enriched from blood (not recorded which). This clonotype originated in a man in his forties or fifties who had recovered from COVID-19. The chain carries TRBV7-2 and TRBJ1-2; 8 nucleotides match TRBD1. The CDR3 coding sequence is TGTGCCAGCAGCTTAGCGATTGGACAGGGAAACTATGGCTACACCTTC. Translating it yields CASSLAIGQGNYGYTF. Using reference TRBV7-2 and TRBJ1-2 for the parts outside the CDR3, the full variable domain is GAGVSQSPSNKVTEKGKDVELRCDPISGHTALYWYRQSLGQGLEFLIYFQGNSAPDKSGLPSDRFSAERTGGSVSTLTIQRTQQEDSAVYLCASSLAIGQGNYGYTFGSGTRLTVV.